The 12 T cell receptor beta chains below all came from one sample that was sequenced in a study of identifying expanded T cells in peripheral blood. Assay: immunoSEQ multiplex PCR; the TCRdb copy retains only in-frame clones and omits some. The sample carries approximately 56,000 clones, less than 85% recorded once. The specimen was blood. Receptor source: a person aged 18 to 70 in good health.

The V gene is TRBV6-1, the J gene TRBJ2-2; D perhaps matches TRBD2 (6 bases). This CDR3 is built from 15 residues. The V gene's germline CDR1 is MNHNS and CDR2 SASEGT. V lost 6 bases and J 7 bases, leaving 18 bases between the germline ends. The CDR3 DNA reads TGTGCCAGCAGGAGGGGAGCAGACGGGGGCGGGGAGCTGTTTTTT. Amino acid sequence: CASRRGADGGGELFF.

This chain uses TRBV6-5 with TRBJ2-5; D uncertain. Trimming took off 6 bases at V and 3 bases at J, with 5 bases between the two ends. The CDR3 covers 11 residues. Germline V gives CDR1 MNHEY, CDR2 SVGAGI. CDR3 bases: TGTGCCAGCAGGAGAGAAGAGACCCAGTACTTC. This translates into CASRREETQYF.

This clone occurred a few times. The chain joins TRBV5-8 to TRBJ2-1; 7 bases match TRBD2. There are 16 residues in the CDR3. Germline V lookup: CDR1 SGHTS, CDR2 YDEGEE. Unmatched junction bases numbered 9, after V lost 6 bases and J lost 0 bases. The chain's CDR3 is CASTQTGGSSYNEQFF. Here the CDR3 DNA reads TGTGCCAGCACCCAAACCGGCGGGAGCTCCTACAATGAGCAGTTCTTC.

This clone occurred a few times. The genes are TRBV6-5 and TRBJ2-1, with unresolved D. V was clipped by 0 bases and J by 4 bases, with 7 bases between them. In germline, CDR1 is MNHEY, CDR2 SVGAGI. This CDR3 is 14 amino acids long. CDR3 sequence (DNA): TGTGCCAGCAGTTACTCGAAAGAGTACAATGAGCAGTTCTTC. Translating gives CASSYSKEYNEQFF.

The V and J genes are TRBV5-6 and TRBJ1-2; possible D gene TRBD1, 6 bases. CDR3 length: 15 amino acids. V was cut by 2 bases and J by 3 bases, with 14 bases left in between. The germline V gene has CDR1 SGHDT and CDR2 YYEEEE. CDR3 loop: CASSFPGQPYYGYTF. The CDR3 DNA follows: TGTGCCAGCAGCTTTCCGGGACAACCTTACTATGGCTACACCTTC. Full variable domain (remainder filled in from reference TRBV5-6 and TRBJ1-2): DAGVTQSPTHLIKTRGQQVTLRCSPKSGHDTVSWYQQALGQGPQFIFQYYEEEERQRGNFPDRFSGHQFPNYSSELNVNALLLGDSALYLCASSFPGQPYYGYTFGSGTRLTVV.

The rearrangement uses TRBV6-1 and TRBJ2-5; D is unclear. Germline loops: CDR1 MNHNS, CDR2 SASEGT. The V end was cut by 5 bases, the J end by 5 bases, with 12 bases between. The CDR3 is made up of 13 amino acids. The CDR3 region has the DNA TGTGCCAGCAGTTCGGCTAGTTGGGAGACCCAGTACTTC. Translated: CASSSASWETQYF.

The chain has TRBV27 and TRBJ2-1, with 8 bases matching TRBD2. The CDR3 is 19 residues long. Losses at the gene ends were 3 bases for V and 6 bases for J; bases not matched to a gene: 19. CDR1 and CDR2 from the germline V gene are MNHEY and SMNVEV (reference sequence). The CDR3 DNA follows: TGTGCCAGCAGTTTTCTCGTCCCGGGACTAGTAGGAAAAGGCAATGAGCAGTTCTTC. Protein: CASSFLVPGLVGKGNEQFF.

The chain joins TRBV27 to TRBJ2-2; 10 positions match TRBD1. V was pared by 0 bases and J by 5 bases, with 6 bases of the junction left unmatched. Germline CDR1 MNHEY, CDR2 SMNVEV (reference sequence). The CDR3 length is 17 residues. Here the CDR3 DNA reads TGTGCCAGCAGTTTATCGTGGGGACAGGGGCGGACCGGGGAGCTGTTTTTT. It specifies CASSLSWGQGRTGELFF.

This rearrangement joins TRBV5-6 to TRBJ1-2; D is uncertain. Germline V gives CDR1 SGHDT, CDR2 YYEEEE. V was trimmed by 5 bases and J by 7 bases, leaving 15 bases between them. CDR3 length: 13 residues. CDR3 sequence (DNA): TGTGCCAGCAGATTGAGGGTTGCAAGTGGCTACACCTTC. Its protein product is CASRLRVASGYTF.

The chain joins TRBV7-2 to TRBJ2-7; D unclear. Between the trimmed V and J ends, which lost 8 bases and 0 bases, there was a span of 8 bases. The CDR3 covers 12 residues. CDR1 SGHTA and CDR2 FQGNSA come from the germline V gene. The CDR3 loop reads CASGANSYEQYF. The CDR3 region has the DNA TGTGCCAGCGGCGCGAACTCCTACGAGCAGTACTTC.

The V gene is TRBV30, the J gene TRBJ2-5; D might be TRBD2 (6 bases). Germline V lookup: CDR1 GTSNPN, CDR2 SVGIG (reference sequence). This CDR3 has 13 amino acids. V dropped 6 bases and J dropped 4 bases, with 15 bases sitting between them. This CDR3 is CACPVYGGETQYF. CDR3 nucleotides: TGTGCCTGCCCAGTTTACGGGGGAGAGACCCAGTACTTC.

This chain's CDR3 is CASSLEVGREQFF. The CDR3 DNA reads as TGTGCCAGCAGCCTGGAGGTTGGGCGGGAGCAGTTCTTC. V and J are TRBV9 and TRBJ2-1, with D possibly matching TRBD2 (5 bases). The CDR3 length is 13 residues. Germline assignment: CDR1 SGDLS and CDR2 YYNGEE. V lost 4 bases, J lost 10 bases, and 15 bases lay in between.